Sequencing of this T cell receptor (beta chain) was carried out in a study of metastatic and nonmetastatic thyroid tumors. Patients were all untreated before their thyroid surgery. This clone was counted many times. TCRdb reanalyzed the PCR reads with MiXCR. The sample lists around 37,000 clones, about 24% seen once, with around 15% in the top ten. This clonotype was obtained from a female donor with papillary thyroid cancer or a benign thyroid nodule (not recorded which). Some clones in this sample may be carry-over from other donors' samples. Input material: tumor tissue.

CDR3 in amino acids: CASSSGTGKDTEAFF. CDR3 bases: TGCGCCAGCAGCTCGGGGACAGGCAAAGACACTGAAGCTTTCTTT. The V call is TRBV5-1, the J call TRBJ1-1, with 8 positions matching TRBD1. The germline V gene has CDR1 SGHRS and CDR2 YFSETQ. V trimming: 3 bases; J trimming: 3 bases; junction bases outside the gene matches: 7. The CDR3 is 15 residues long.